The sample holds a few counts of the clone carrying this T cell receptor (beta chain). No antigen is known for it. This record comes from a study of cytomegalovirus exposure and HLA in healthy donors. Study summary: Roughly 80 million unique TCRs from HLA-typed donors made up an early data release. Notes on the study in general: HLA alleles were associated with 17,000 or so TCR beta sequences in a later analysis at 0.05 false discovery rate.

Germline values: CDR1 SGHKS, CDR2 YYEKEE (reference sequence). Trimming cost V 0 bases and J 9 bases; bases outside gene matches: 7. CDR3 length equals 15 residues. The PCR employed 60 Vbeta primers together with 13 Jbeta primers. Profiling relied on immunoSEQ multiplex PCR, and the TCRdb table lists in-frame clones only, not all of them. The sample yields roughly 150,000 clones, 75% seen once. The receptor was derived from a woman in her forties or fifties in good health and CMV-seropositive. The J gene is TRBJ2-1, the V gene TRBV5-5; 9 nucleotides match TRBD2. Sequencing input: PBMCs. CDR3 sequence reads: CASSLAALAGFEQFF. The CDR3 DNA follows: TGTGCCAGCAGCTTGGCTGCTCTAGCGGGGTTTGAGCAGTTCTTC.